This TCR beta chain was found in a study of T cell repertoires in ileal Crohn's disease (dated by TCRdb to the late 2010s). In terms of the full investigation: Median disease duration was roughly 8 years, and roughly 35% of patients were identified as active smokers at the time of surgery. Every patient underwent surgery because of a complication, which was stricturing disease in approximately 60% and penetrating disease in about 40%. Roughly half of the patients were given postoperative therapy, with 15 to 20 on anti-TNF agents and roughly twelve on thiopurines. The TCR repertoire was analysed in about 50 patients with Crohn's disease drawn from a prospective multicentre cohort. The study was conducted in parallel with a multicentre cohort built to find predictors of early endoscopic recurrence after ileocolonic resection. A Rutgeerts score above i0 was used to define endoscopic postoperative recurrence. A total of some 150 mucosal samples from 57 patients were sequenced, collected from several sites on the surgical specimen and at postoperative endoscopy. Study-wide findings and limitations: More high-frequency clones were carried by sorted CD8 T cells than by CD4 T cells, suggesting that mucosal expansions were mainly CD8. A significantly higher proportion of clonal expansions was observed in active smokers at surgery than in non-smokers (25.9% vs 17.9%, p=0.02). Only a subgroup of patients, of unstated size, had their mucosal CD4 and CD8 T cells sorted and sequenced. Higher percentages of high-frequency clones at the time of surgery were linked to endoscopic recurrence, and every patient with clonality above 26.8% (18/57) had recurrence.

Around 460 nanograms of biopsy DNA per sample were submitted for commercial TCRB immunosequencing. CDR3 regions were amplified from genomic DNA by Adaptive Biotechnology using a two-step, amplification bias-controlled multiplex PCR. Primers covering every V and J gene segment were used in the first PCR, while barcodes and Illumina adapters were added in the second PCR. An Illumina instrument was used to sequence the CDR3 libraries. Concerning the study's data processing: Analysis combined the vendor-provided pipelines with custom analysis of raw data in R/Bioconductor under R version 3.3.0. Clonality, which ranges from 0 to 1, was calculated as the inverse of the normalised Shannon entropy across all productive clones. The repertoire share taken up by the top 100 clones defined high-frequency clones, and only clones that passed a 95% confidence test were kept. The Simpson index measured repertoire diversity, and the Morisita-Horn index measured overlap between samples. TCRdb took over this immuneACCESS table, retaining in-frame rearrangements with V and J assigned. Such tables are incomplete; in checked studies, under half of the missing clones stem from an unresolved V gene, and the remainder is unexplained. Clonal size and the V and J genes are those of that table, whereas D and trimming came from the DNA. This sample gives 30,000 or so clones in total; roughly 77% of them show up just once. The ten top clones hold around 5.4% of the sample.

V and J lose 9 bases and 6 bases, and a span of 24 bases separates them. Based on the germline V gene (reference sequence), the CDR1 and CDR2 sequences are LNHDA and SQIVND. The CDR3 runs 15 residues from the cysteine to the phenylalanine. The read is trimmed to its CDR3 DNA, 45 bases read in frame from base 1. Comment on this clone: Its target antigen remains unknown. Base qualities were left out, and no much larger clone turns up one base away.

Adults with ileal or ileocolonic Crohn's disease and an indication for ileocolonic resection were eligible for inclusion. Whole ileal mucosal biopsies were kept frozen at -80 degrees C prior to DNA extraction. Genomic DNA was extracted from frozen whole biopsies with a TRizol-based method and quantified on a NanoDrop 2000 spectrophotometer. This sequence originates from an adult with Crohn's disease. This chain is built from TRBV19 and TRBJ2-7, and possibly TRBD1, on 5 matching bases. The source material was ileal tissue. The DNA reads as follows: TGTGCCAGCTCTGGGGTGGGGCTTCCCGGGCTCGAGCAGTACTTC. This yields the protein CASSGVGLPGLEQYF.